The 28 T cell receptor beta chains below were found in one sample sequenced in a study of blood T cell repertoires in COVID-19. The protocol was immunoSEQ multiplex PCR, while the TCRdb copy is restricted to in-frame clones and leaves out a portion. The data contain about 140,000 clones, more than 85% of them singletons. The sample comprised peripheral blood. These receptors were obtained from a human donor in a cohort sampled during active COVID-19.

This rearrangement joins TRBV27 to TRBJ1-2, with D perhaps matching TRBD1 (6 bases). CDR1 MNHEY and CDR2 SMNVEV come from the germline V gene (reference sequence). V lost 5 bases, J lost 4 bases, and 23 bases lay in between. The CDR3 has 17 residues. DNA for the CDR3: TGTGCCAGCAGTCTCTCCTACCCGGGGGGGCAGGCCTATGGCTACACCTTC. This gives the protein CASSLSYPGGQAYGYTF.

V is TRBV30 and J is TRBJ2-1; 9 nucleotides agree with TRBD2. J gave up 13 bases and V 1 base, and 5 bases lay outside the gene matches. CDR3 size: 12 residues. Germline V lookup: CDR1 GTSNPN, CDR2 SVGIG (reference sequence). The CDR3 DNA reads TGTGCCTGGAGTGGTAGCGGGAGTGAACAGTTCTTC. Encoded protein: CAWSGSGSEQFF. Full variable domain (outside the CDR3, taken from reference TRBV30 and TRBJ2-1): SQTIHQWPATLVQPVGSPLSLECTVEGTSNPNLYWYRQAAGRGLQLLFYSVGIGQISSEVPQNLSASRPQDRQFILSSKKLLLSDSGFYLCAWSGSGSEQFFGPGTRLTVL.

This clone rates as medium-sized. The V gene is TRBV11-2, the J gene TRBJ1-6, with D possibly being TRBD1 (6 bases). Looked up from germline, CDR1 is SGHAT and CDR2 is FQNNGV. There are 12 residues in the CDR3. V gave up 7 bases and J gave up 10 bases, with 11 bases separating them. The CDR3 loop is CASNSGVSPLHF. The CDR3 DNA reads TGTGCCAGCAACTCAGGGGTATCACCCCTCCACTTT.

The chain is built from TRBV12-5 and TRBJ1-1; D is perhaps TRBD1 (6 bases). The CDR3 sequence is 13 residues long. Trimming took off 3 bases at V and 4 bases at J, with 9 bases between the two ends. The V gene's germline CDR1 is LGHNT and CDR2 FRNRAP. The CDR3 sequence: CASGLGGVTEAFF. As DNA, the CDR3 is TGTGCTAGTGGTTTAGGGGGGGTCACTGAAGCTTTCTTT.

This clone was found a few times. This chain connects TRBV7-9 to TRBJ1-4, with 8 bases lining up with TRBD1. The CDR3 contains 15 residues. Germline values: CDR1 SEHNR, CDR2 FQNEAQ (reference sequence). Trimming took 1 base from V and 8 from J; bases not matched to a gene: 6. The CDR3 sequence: CASSLVTGDSEKLFF. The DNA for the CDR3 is TGTGCCAGCAGCTTAGTGACAGGGGATTCCGAAAAACTGTTTTTT.

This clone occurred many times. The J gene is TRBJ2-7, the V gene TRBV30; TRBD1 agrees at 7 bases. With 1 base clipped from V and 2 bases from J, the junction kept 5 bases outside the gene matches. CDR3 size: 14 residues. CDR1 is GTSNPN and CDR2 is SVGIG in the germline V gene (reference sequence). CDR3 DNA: TGTGCCTGGAGTGATGCGACAGGGACCTACGAGCAGTACTTC. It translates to CAWSDATGTYEQYF.

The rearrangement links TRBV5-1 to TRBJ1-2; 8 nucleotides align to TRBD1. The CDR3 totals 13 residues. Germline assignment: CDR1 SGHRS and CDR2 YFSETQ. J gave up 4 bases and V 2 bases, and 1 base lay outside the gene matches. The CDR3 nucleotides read TGCGCCAGCAGCTTTCAGGGGGCCTATGGCTACACCTTC. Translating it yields CASSFQGAYGYTF.

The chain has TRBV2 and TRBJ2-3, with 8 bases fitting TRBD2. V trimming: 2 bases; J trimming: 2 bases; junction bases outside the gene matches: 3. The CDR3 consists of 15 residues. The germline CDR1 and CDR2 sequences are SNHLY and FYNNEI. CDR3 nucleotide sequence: TGTGCCAGCAGTGAAACTAGCGGATACACAGATACGCAGTATTTT. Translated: CASSETSGYTDTQYF.

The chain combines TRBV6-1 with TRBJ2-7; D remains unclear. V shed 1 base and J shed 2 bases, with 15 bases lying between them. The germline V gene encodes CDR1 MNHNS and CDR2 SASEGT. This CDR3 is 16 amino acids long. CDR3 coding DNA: TGTGCCAGCAGTGAAGTTTCCAACGACATTCCCTACGAGCAGTACTTC. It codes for CASSEVSNDIPYEQYF.

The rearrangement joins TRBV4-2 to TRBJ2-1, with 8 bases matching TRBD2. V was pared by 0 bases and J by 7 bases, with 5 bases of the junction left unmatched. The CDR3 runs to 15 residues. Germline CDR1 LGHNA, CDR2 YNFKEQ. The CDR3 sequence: CASSQDGTSYNEQFF. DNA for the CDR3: TGTGCCAGCAGCCAAGACGGGACTAGTTATAATGAGCAGTTCTTC.

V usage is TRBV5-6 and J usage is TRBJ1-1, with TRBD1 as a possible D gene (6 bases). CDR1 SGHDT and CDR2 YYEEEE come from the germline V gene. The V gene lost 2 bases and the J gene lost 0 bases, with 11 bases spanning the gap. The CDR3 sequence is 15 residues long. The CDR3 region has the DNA TGTGCCAGCAGCTTCAGACAGGTCTTGAACACTGAAGCTTTCTTT. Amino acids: CASSFRQVLNTEAFF.

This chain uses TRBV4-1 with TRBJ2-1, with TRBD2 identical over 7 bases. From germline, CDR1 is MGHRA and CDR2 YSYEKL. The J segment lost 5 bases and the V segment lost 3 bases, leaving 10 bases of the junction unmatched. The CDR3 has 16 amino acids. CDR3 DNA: TGCGCCAGCAGCCAGGGTAGCGGGCTCGCCGACAATGAGCAGTTCTTC. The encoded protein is CASSQGSGLADNEQFF.

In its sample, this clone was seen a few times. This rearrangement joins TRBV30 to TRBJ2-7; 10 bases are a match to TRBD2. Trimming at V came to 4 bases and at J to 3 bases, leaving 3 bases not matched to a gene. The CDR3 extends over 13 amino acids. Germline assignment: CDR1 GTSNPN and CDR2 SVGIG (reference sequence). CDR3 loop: CAWTASGSYEQYF. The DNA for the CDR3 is TGTGCCTGGACGGCTAGCGGGAGCTACGAGCAGTACTTC.

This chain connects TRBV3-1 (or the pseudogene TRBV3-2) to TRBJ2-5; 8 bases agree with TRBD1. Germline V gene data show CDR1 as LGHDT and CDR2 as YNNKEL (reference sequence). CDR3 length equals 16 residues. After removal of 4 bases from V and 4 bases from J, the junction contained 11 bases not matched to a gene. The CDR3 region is CASSPKPDRVGETQYF. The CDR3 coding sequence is TGTGCCAGCAGCCCCAAACCGGACAGGGTTGGAGAGACCCAGTACTTC.

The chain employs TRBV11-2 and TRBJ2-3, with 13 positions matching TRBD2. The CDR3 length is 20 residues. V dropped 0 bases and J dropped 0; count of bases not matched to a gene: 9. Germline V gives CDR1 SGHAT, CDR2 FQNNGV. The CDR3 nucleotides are TGTGCCAGCAGCTTAGAGTCTCGACTAGCGGGAGGTGGAAGCACAGATACGCAGTATTTT. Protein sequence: CASSLESRLAGGGSTDTQYF.

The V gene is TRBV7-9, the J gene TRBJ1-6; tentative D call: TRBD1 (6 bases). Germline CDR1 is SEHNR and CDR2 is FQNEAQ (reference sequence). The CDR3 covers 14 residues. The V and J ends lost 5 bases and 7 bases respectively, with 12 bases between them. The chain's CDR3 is CASSPGQSNSPLHF. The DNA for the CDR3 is TGTGCCAGCAGCCCCGGACAGTCGAATTCACCCCTCCACTTT.

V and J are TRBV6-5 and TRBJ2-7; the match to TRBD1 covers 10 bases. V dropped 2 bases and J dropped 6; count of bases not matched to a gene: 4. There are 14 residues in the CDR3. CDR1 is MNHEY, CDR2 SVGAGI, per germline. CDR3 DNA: TGTGCCAGCAGTTACGGTCGGGACAGGGGCGAGCAGTACTTC. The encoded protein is CASSYGRDRGEQYF.

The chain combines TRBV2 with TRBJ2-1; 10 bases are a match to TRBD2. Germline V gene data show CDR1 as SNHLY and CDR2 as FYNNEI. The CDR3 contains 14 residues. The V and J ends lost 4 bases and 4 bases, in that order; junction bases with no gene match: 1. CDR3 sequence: CASSAAGGYNEQFF. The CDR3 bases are TGTGCCAGCAGTGCAGCGGGAGGGTACAATGAGCAGTTCTTC.

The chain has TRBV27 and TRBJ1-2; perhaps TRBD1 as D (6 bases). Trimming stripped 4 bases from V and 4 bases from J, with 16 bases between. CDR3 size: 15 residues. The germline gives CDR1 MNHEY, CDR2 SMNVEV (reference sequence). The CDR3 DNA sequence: TGTGCCAGCAGTTCGGGTGTAAGACAGGCCTATGGCTACACCTTC. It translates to CASSSGVRQAYGYTF.

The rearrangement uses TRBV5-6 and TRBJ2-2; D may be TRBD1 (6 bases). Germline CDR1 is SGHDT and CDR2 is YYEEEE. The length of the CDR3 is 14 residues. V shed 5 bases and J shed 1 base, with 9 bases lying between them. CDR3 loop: CASRLQGNTGELFF. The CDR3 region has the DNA TGTGCCAGCAGGTTACAGGGGAACACCGGGGAGCTGTTTTTT.

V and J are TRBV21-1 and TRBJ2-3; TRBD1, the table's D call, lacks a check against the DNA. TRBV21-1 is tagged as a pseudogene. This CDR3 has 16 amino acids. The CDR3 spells CASSQDRGRRTDTQYF. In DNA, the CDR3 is TGTGCCAGCAGCCAGGACAGGGGGCGAAGAACTGATACGCAGTATTTT.

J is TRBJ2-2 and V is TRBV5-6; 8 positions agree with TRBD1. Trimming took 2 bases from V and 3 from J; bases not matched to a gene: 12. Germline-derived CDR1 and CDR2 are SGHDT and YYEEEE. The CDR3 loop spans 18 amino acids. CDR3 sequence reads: CASSFRRRTGTDTGELFF. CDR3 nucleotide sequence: TGTGCCAGCAGCTTCAGGAGACGGACAGGGACGGACACCGGGGAGCTGTTTTTT.

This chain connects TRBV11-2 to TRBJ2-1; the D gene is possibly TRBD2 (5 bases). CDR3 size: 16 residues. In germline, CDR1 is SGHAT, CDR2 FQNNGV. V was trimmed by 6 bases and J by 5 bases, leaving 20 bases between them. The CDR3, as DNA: TGTGCCAGCAGTATTATAGGGAGAGGGAGCGACAATGAGCAGTTCTTC. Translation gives CASSIIGRGSDNEQFF.

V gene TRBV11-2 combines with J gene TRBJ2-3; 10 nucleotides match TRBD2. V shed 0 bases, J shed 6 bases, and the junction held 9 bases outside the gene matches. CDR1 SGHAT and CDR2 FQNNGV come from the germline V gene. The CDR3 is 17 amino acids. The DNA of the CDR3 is TGTGCCAGCAGCTTAGATGGGAGCGGGAGGGCCGGGGATACGCAGTATTTT. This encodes CASSLDGSGRAGDTQYF.

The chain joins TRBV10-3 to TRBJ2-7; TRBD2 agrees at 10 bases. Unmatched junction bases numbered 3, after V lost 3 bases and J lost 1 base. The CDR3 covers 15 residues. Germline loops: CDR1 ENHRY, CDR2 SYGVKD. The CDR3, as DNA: TGTGCCATCAGTGATTGGACTAGCGGTTCCTACGAGCAGTACTTC. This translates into CAISDWTSGSYEQYF.

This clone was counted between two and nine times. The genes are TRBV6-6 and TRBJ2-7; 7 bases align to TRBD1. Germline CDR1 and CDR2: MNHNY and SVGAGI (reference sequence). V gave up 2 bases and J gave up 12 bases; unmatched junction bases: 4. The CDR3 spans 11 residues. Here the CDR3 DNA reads TGTGCCAGCAGTTACCGGGACAGATTGTACTTC. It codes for CASSYRDRLYF.

The CDR3 coding sequence is TGTGCCAGCAGCGGGGGGGGTTCCACTAACTATGGCTACACCTTC. The encoded protein is CASSGGGSTNYGYTF. V gene TRBV11-2 combines with J gene TRBJ1-2; D might be TRBD1 (5 bases). V lost 5 bases to trimming and J lost 0 bases, with 13 bases between them. Germline CDR1 SGHAT, CDR2 FQNNGV. CDR3 length: 15 amino acids.

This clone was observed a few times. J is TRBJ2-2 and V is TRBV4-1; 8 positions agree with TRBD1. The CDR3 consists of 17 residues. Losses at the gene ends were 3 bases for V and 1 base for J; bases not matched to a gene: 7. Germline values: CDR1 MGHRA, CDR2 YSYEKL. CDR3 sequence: CASSQRTGIKNTGELFF. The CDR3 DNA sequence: TGCGCCAGCAGCCAGAGGACAGGGATTAAGAACACCGGGGAGCTGTTTTTT.